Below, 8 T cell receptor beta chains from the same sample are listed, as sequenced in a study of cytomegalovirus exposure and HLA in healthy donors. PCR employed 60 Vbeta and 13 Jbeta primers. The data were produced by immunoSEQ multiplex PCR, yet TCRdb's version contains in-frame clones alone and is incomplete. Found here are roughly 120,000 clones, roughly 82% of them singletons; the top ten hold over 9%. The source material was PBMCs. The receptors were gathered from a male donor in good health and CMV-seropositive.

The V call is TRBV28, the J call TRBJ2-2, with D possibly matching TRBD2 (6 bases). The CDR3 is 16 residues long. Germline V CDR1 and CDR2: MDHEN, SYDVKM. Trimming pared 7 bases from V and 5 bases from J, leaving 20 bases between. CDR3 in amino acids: CASKEERGTFTGELFF. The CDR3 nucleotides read TGTGCCAGCAAGGAAGAGCGCGGGACCTTTACCGGGGAGCTGTTTTTT.

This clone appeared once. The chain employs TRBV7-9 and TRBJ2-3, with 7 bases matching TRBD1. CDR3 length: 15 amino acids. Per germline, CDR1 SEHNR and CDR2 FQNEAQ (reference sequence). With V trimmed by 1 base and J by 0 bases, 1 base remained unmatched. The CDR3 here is CASSLGTGSTDTQYF. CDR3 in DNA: TGTGCCAGCAGCTTAGGGACAGGAAGCACAGATACGCAGTATTTT. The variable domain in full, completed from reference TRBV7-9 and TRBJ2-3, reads DTGVSQNPRHKITKRGQNVTFRCDPISEHNRLYWYRQTLGQGPEFLTYFQNEAQLEKSRLLSDRFSAERPKGSFSTLEIQRTEQGDSAMYLCASSLGTGSTDTQYFGPGTRLTVL.

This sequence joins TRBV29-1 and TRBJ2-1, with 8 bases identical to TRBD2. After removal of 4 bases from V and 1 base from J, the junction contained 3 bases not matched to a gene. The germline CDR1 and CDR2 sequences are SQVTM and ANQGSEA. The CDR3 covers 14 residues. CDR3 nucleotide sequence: TGCAGCGTTGGGGAGCGGGAGTCCTACAATGAGCAGTTCTTC. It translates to CSVGERESYNEQFF.

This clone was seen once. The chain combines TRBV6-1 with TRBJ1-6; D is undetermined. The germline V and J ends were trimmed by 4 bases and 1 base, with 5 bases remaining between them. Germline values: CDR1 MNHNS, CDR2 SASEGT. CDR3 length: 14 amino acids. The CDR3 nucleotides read TGTGCCAGCAGTGGGAGGTCCTATAATTCACCCCTCCACTTT. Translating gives CASSGRSYNSPLHF.

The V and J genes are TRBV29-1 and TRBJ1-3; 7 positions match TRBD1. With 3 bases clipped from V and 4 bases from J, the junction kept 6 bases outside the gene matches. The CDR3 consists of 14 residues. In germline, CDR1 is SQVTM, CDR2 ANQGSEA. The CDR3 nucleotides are TGCAGCGTTGAGAAGTTGGACAGGGGAAACACCATATATTTT. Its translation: CSVEKLDRGNTIYF.

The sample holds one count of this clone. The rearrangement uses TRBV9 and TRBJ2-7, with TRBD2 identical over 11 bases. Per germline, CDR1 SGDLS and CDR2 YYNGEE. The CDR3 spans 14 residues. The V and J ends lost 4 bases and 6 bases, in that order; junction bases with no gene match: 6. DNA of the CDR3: TGTGCCAGCAGCCGACTAGCGGGATCGAGCGAGCAGTACTTC. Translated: CASSRLAGSSEQYF.

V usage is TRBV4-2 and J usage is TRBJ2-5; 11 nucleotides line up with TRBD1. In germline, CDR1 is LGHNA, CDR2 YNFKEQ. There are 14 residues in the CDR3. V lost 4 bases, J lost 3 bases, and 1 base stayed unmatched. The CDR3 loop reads CASSPGQGEETQYF. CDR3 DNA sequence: TGTGCCAGCAGCCCGGGACAGGGGGAAGAGACCCAGTACTTC.

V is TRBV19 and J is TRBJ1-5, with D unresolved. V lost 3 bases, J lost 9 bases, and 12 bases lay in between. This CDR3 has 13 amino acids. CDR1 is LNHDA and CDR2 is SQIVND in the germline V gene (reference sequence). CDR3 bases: TGTGCCAGTAGTATGCAGGTTCTGGGGCCCCAGCATTTT. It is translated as CASSMQVLGPQHF.